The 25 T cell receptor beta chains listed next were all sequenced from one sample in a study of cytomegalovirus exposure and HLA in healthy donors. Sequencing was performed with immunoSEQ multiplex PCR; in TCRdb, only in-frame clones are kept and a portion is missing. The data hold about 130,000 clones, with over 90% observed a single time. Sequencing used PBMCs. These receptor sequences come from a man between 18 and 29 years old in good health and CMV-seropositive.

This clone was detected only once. This CDR3 reads CAWSDLADYNEQFF. The CDR3 DNA sequence: TGTGCCTGGAGTGACCTAGCGGACTACAATGAGCAGTTCTTC. The genes are TRBV30 and TRBJ2-1; TRBD2 matches 7 bases. The CDR3 extends over 14 amino acids. CDR1 and CDR2 from the germline V gene are GTSNPN and SVGIG (reference sequence). Germline trimming cut 1 base from V and 3 bases from J; bases unmatched to any gene: 3. Variable domain in full (rest from reference TRBV30 and TRBJ2-1): SQTIHQWPATLVQPVGSPLSLECTVEGTSNPNLYWYRQAAGRGLQLLFYSVGIGQISSEVPQNLSASRPQDRQFILSSKKLLLSDSGFYLCAWSDLADYNEQFFGPGTRLTVL.

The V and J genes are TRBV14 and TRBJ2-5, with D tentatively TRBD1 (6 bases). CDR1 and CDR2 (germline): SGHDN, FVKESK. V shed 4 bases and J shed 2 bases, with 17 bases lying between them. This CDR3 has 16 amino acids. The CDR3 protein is CASSRSSATGQETQYF. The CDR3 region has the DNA TGTGCCAGCAGCCGAAGTTCCGCGACAGGTCAAGAGACCCAGTACTTC.

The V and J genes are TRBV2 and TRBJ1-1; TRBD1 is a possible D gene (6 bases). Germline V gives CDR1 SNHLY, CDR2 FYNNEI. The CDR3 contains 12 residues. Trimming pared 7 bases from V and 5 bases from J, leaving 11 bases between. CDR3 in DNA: TGTGCCAGCATGGGGACACGGACTGAAGCTTTCTTT. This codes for CASMGTRTEAFF.

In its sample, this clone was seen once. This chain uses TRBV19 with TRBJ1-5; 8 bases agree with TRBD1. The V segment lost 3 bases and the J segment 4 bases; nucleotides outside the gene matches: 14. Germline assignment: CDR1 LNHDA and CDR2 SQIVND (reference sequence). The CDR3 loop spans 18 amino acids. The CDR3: CASSIPLVRDRRNQPQHF. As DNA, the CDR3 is TGTGCCAGTAGTATTCCTTTGGTCCGGGACAGGAGGAATCAGCCCCAGCATTTT.

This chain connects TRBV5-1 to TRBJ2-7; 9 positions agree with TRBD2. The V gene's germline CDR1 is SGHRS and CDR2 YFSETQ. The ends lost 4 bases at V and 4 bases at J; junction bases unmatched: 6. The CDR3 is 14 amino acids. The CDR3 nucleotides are TGCGCCAGCAGCCTGCCGGGACTAGCTTACGAGCAGTACTTC. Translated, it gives CASSLPGLAYEQYF.

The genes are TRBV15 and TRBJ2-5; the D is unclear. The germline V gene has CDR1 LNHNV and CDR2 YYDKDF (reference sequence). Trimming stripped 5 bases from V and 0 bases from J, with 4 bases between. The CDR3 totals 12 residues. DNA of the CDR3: TGTGCCACCAGCGACAACCAAGAGACCCAGTACTTC. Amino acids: CATSDNQETQYF.

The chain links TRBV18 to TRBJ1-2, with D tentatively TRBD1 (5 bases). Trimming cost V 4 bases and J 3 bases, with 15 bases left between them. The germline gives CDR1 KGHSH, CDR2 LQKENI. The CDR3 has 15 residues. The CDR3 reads CASSRVQGYDYGYTF. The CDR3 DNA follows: TGTGCCAGCTCACGAGTTCAGGGATATGACTATGGCTACACCTTC.

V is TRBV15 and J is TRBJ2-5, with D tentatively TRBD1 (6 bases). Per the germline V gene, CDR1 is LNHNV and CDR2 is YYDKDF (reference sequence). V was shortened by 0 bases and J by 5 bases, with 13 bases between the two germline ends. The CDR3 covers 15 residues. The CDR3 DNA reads TGTGCCACCAGCAGAGATCTTACAGGGCGGGAGACCCAGTACTTC. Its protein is CATSRDLTGRETQYF.

The CDR3 nucleotides read TGTGCCAGCAGCATACAGGGGAATCAGCCCCAGCATTTT. This gives the protein CASSIQGNQPQHF. V usage is TRBV5-4 and J usage is TRBJ1-5; 7 bases map to TRBD1. V lost 4 bases and J lost 4; bases outside the gene matches: 2. The CDR3 has 13 residues. Germline CDR1 and CDR2: SGHNT and YYREEE (reference sequence).

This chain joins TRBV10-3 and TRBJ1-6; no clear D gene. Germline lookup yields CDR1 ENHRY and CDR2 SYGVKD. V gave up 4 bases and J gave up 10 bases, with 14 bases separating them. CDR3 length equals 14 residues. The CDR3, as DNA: TGTGCCATCAGTGGTGTCGGGGAAGGATCACCCCTCCACTTT. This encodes CAISGVGEGSPLHF.

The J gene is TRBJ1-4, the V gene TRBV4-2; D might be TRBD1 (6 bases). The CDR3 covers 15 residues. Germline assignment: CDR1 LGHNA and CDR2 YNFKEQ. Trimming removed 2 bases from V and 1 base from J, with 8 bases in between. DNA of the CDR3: TGTGCCAGCAGCCAACGAGGGGGAACTAATGAAAAACTGTTTTTT. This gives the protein CASSQRGGTNEKLFF.

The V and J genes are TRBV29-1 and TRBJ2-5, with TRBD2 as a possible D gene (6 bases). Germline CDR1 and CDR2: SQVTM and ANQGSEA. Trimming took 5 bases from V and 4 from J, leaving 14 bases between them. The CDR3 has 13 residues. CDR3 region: CSVLGGGSETQYF. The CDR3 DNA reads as TGCAGCGTTTTAGGTGGGGGGTCAGAGACCCAGTACTTC.

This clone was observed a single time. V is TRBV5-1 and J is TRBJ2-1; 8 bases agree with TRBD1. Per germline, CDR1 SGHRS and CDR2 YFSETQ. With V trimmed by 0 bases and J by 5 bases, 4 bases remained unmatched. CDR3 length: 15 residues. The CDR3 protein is CASSLGQGHNNEQFF. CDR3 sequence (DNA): TGCGCCAGCAGCTTGGGACAGGGGCATAACAATGAGCAGTTCTTC.

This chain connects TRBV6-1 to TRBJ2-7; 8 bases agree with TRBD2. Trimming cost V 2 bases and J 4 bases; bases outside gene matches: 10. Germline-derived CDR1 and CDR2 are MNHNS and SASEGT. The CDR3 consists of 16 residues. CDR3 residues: CASSESKTSASYEQYF. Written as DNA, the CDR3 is TGTGCCAGCAGTGAATCGAAGACTAGCGCTTCGTACGAGCAGTACTTC.

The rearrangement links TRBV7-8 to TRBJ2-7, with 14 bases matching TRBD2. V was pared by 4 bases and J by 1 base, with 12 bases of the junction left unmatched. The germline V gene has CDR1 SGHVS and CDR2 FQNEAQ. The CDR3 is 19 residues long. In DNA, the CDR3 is TGTGCCAGCAGCTCCGCCTCGGGACTAGCGGGAGCACATTCCTACGAGCAGTACTTC. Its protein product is CASSSASGLAGAHSYEQYF.

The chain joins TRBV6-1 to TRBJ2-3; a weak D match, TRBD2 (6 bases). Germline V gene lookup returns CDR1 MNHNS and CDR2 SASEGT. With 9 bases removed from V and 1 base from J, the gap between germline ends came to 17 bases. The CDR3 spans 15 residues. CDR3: CASSWEAGGTDTQYF. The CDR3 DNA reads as TGTGCCAGTAGCTGGGAGGCCGGGGGCACAGATACGCAGTATTTT.

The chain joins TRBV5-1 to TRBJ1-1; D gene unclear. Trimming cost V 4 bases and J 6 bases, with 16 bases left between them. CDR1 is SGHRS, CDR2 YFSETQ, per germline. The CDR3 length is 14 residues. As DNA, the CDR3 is TGCGCCAGCAGCATAGAAACCGGGAGGCCTGAAGCTTTCTTT. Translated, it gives CASSIETGRPEAFF. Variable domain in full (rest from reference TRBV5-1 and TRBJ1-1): KAGVTQTPRYLIKTRGQQVTLSCSPISGHRSVSWYQQTPGQGLQFLFEYFSETQRNKGNFPGRFSGRQFSNSRSEMNVSTLELGDSALYLCASSIETGRPEAFFGQGTRLTVV.

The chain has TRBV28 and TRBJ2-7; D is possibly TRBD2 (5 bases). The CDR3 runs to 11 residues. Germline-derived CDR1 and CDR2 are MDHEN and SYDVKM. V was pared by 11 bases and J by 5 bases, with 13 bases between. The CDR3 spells CASAVGDEQYF. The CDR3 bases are TGTGCCTCGGCCGTCGGGGACGAGCAGTACTTC.

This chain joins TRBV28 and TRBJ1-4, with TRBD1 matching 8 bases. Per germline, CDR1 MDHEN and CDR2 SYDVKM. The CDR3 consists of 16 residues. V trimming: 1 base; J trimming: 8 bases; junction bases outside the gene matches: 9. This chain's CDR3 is CASSLFQGAFGEKLFF. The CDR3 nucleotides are TGTGCCAGCAGTTTATTCCAGGGGGCGTTCGGGGAAAAACTGTTTTTT.

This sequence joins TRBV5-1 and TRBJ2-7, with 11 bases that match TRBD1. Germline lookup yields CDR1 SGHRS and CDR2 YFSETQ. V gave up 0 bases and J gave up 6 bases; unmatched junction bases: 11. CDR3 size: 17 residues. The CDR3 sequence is CASSLGGQGAFNGEQYF. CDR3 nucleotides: TGCGCCAGCAGCTTGGGAGGACAGGGGGCATTTAATGGCGAGCAGTACTTC.

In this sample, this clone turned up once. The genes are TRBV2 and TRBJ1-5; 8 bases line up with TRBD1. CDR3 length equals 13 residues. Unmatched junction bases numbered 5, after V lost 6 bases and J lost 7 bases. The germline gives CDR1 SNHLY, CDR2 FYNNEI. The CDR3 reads CASRDRVRQPQHF. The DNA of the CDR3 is TGTGCCAGCAGGGACAGGGTTCGCCAGCCCCAGCATTTT.

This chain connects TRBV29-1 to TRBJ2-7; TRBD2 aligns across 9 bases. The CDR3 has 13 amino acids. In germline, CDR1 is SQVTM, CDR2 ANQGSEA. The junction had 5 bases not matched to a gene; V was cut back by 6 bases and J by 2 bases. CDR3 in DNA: TGCAGCGTCAGGACTAGCGATGCCTACGAGCAGTACTTC. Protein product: CSVRTSDAYEQYF.

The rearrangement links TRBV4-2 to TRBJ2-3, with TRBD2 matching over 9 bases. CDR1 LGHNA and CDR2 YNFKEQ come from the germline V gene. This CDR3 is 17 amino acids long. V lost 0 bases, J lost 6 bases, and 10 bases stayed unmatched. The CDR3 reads CASSQEGDSGSYDTQYF. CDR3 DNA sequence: TGTGCCAGCAGCCAAGAAGGGGATAGCGGGAGTTACGATACGCAGTATTTT.

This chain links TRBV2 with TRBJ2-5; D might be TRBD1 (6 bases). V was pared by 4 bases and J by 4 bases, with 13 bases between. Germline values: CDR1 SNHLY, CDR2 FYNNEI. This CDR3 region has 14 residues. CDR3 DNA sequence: TGTGCCAGCAGTGTAGTCAGGGGAAGAGAGACCCAGTACTTC. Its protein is CASSVVRGRETQYF.

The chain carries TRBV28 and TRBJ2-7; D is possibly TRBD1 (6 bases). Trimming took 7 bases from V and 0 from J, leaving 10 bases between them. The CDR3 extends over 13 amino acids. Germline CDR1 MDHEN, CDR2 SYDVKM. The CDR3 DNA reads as TGTGCCAGCACAGGGGTCCCCTCCTACGAGCAGTACTTC. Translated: CASTGVPSYEQYF.